These 9 T cell receptor beta chains were sequenced from one sample in a study of T-cell reconstitution after alpha-beta-depleted transplantation in children. A library of TCRbeta sequences, prepared with unique molecular identifiers, was generated. TCRdb ran MiXCR on the PCR reads and lists one entry per CDR3 protein. The sample lists some 290,000 distinct CDR3 sequences, 23% occurring once. The material was PBMCs, mostly from graft donor cells, obtained 180 days after TCRalphabeta/CD19-depleted stem cell transplant. Every receptor here comes from a male patient aged 5 to 17 who had a stem cell transplant for acute lymphoblastic leukemia, so the T cells may come from the graft donor.

V and J are TRBV9 and TRBJ2-1, with 10 bases matching TRBD2. The CDR3 spans 17 residues. Germline V gives CDR1 SGDLS, CDR2 YYNGEE. With V trimmed by 0 bases and J by 8 bases, 11 bases remained unmatched. The DNA of the CDR3 is TGTGCCAGCAGCGTAGCTACTCGGGCTAGCGGGAGTTATGAGCAGTTCTTC. As protein: CASSVATRASGSYEQFF.

The chain recombines TRBV9 with TRBJ2-7, with 10 bases aligning to TRBD2. Trimming took 4 bases from V and 7 from J; bases not matched to a gene: 8. Germline CDR1 is SGDLS and CDR2 is YYNGEE. This CDR3 has 14 amino acids. In DNA form, the CDR3 reads TGTGCCAGCAGCCCAAGGACTAGCGGAGGGGAGCAGTACTTC. As protein: CASSPRTSGGEQYF.

This clonotype was detected a few times. The chain has TRBV6-5 and TRBJ2-6; 7 nucleotides align to TRBD1. Per germline, CDR1 MNHEY and CDR2 SVGAGI. V lost 2 bases and J lost 4; bases outside the gene matches: 5. This CDR3 is 16 amino acids long. This CDR3 reads CASSYPRGSGANVLTF. The CDR3 DNA is TGTGCCAGCAGTTACCCCAGGGGGTCAGGGGCCAACGTCCTGACTTTC.

The chain uses TRBV7-2 and TRBJ2-5; 7 bases agree with TRBD1. CDR1 and CDR2 (germline): SGHTA, FQGNSA. Germline trimming cut 5 bases from V and 3 bases from J; bases unmatched to any gene: 9. The CDR3 has 15 residues. The CDR3 reads CASSPGTVRKETQYF. The CDR3 bases are TGTGCCAGCAGCCCTGGGACAGTAAGGAAAGAGACCCAGTACTTC.

In this sample, this clonotype turned up a few times. CDR3 nucleotides: TGTGCCAGCAGCTTGTTCCGGGACAGGGATTATTACGAGCAGTACTTC. Amino acid sequence: CASSLFRDRDYYEQYF. This chain uses TRBV7-9 with TRBJ2-7, with 9 positions matching TRBD1. From germline, CDR1 is SEHNR and CDR2 FQNEAQ (reference sequence). This CDR3 spans 16 amino acids. V lost 3 bases and J lost 4; bases outside the gene matches: 10.

This clonotype was counted a few times. The chain joins TRBV15 to TRBJ2-5, with D possibly TRBD1 on 6 matching bases. This CDR3 is built from 15 residues. Trimming left V 2 bases short and J 5 bases short, with 15 bases between. The V gene's germline CDR1 is LNHNV and CDR2 YYDKDF (reference sequence). CDR3 residues: CATSRPRTGLETQYF. The CDR3 bases are TGTGCCACCAGCAGACCTCGAACAGGGCTGGAGACCCAGTACTTC.

This clonotype appeared a few times. This chain joins TRBV24-1 and TRBJ2-1; 7 bases fit TRBD2. CDR1 is KGHDR, CDR2 SFDVKD, per germline. The V and J ends lost 11 bases and 2 bases, in that order; junction bases with no gene match: 8. The CDR3 runs to 14 residues. Here the CDR3 DNA reads TGTGCCAGGGCCGGCGGGAGTCCCTACAATGAGCAGTTCTTC. Encoded protein: CARAGGSPYNEQFF.

This clonotype was seen more than once but under ten times. The chain carries TRBV9 and TRBJ2-7, with D perhaps matching TRBD1 (6 bases). Trimming took 0 bases from V and 1 from J, leaving 11 bases between them. Germline V gene data show CDR1 as SGDLS and CDR2 as YYNGEE. This CDR3 region has 15 residues. Here the CDR3 reads CASSVGGDISYEQYF. CDR3 bases: TGTGCCAGCAGCGTAGGAGGGGACATTTCCTACGAGCAGTACTTC.

The CDR3 sequence is CSARYPGSQGTQYF. CDR3 nucleotide sequence: TGCAGTGCTAGATATCCGGGATCTCAGGGGACCCAGTACTTC. This chain connects TRBV20-1 to TRBJ2-5, with D tentatively TRBD1 or TRBD2 (5 bases each). The CDR3 spans 14 residues. Germline CDR1 reads DFQATT; CDR2 reads SNEGSKA (reference sequence). V gave up 2 bases and J gave up 7 bases, with 17 bases separating them.